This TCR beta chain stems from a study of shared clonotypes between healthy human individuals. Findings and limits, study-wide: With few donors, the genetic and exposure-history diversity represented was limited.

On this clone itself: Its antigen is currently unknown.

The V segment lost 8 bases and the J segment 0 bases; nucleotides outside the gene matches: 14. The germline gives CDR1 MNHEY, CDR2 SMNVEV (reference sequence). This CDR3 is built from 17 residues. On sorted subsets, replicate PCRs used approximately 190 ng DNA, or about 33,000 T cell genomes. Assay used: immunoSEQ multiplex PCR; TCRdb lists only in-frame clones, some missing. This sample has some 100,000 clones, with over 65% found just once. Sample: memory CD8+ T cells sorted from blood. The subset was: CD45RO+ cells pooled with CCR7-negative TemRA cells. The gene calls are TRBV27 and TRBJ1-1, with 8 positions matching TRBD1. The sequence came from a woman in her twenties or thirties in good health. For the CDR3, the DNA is TGTGCCAGCCAGACAAACCCGGGACAGGTGATGAACACTGAAGCTTTCTTT. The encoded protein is CASQTNPGQVMNTEAFF.